The present entry profiles one TCR beta chain with its context. A read error may produce the germline difference seen at one junction end. The sample is drawn from a study of tumor-infiltrating lymphocytes in primary liver carcinoma. TCR beta cDNA was made from 400 to 500 ng total RNA with a constant-region primer. Three-round nested multiplex PCR performed with slightly modified ARM-PCR produced the TCR beta libraries. One entry per CDR3 protein, called by TCRdb with MiXCR from the multiplex PCR reads. The data hold approximately 190,000 distinct CDR3 sequences, with roughly 80% observed a single time. The roughly 17-31 mg bulk tissue piece was not sorted before simultaneous RNA and DNA extraction. This receptor was identified in a man in his forties with primary liver carcinoma and hepatitis B virus infection. Source material: tumor tissue from primary liver carcinoma.

The CDR3 protein is CTSSPDKGNEQFF. DNA for the CDR3: TGTACCAGCAGCCCAGACAAGGGCAATGAGCAGTTCTTC. The chain couples TRBV11-2 to TRBJ2-1; D gene ambiguous. From germline, CDR1 is SGHAT and CDR2 FQNNGV. CDR3 size: 13 residues.